The next 24 T cell receptor beta chains were all read from a single sample in a study of blood T cell repertoires in COVID-19. Profiling relied on immunoSEQ multiplex PCR, and the TCRdb table lists in-frame clones only, not all of them. The sample has 90,000 to 130,000 clones, roughly nine tenths seen once. The source material was peripheral blood. These receptors came from a man aged 40-50 years with acute or convalescent COVID-19.

This clone is medium-sized by share. This rearrangement joins TRBV6-6 to TRBJ2-2; weak D call: TRBD1 (5 bases). CDR1 MNHNY and CDR2 SVGAGI come from the germline V gene (reference sequence). This CDR3 is built from 13 residues. V was trimmed by 4 bases and J by 4 bases, leaving 7 bases between them. The CDR3 nucleotides read TGTGCCAGCAGTTCAGGGTTCACCGGGGAGCTGTTTTTT. This codes for CASSSGFTGELFF.

This chain joins TRBV5-1 and TRBJ1-2; 8 nucleotides line up with TRBD1. Germline V gene sequence: CDR1 SGHRS, CDR2 YFSETQ. The CDR3 consists of 16 residues. The V gene end was trimmed by 4 bases and the J gene end by 4 bases; junction bases not matched to a gene: 12. CDR3 sequence reads: CASSRTGQDPFYGYTF. For the CDR3, the DNA is TGCGCCAGCAGCCGGACGGGACAGGATCCTTTCTATGGCTACACCTTC. Supplemented by reference TRBV5-1 and TRBJ1-2, the full variable domain reads KAGVTQTPRYLIKTRGQQVTLSCSPISGHRSVSWYQQTPGQGLQFLFEYFSETQRNKGNFPGRFSGRQFSNSRSEMNVSTLELGDSALYLCASSRTGQDPFYGYTFGSGTRLTVV.

The chain is built from TRBV4-3 and TRBJ2-1; 14 positions agree with TRBD2. V shed 3 bases and J 4 bases; nucleotides not matched to a gene: 8. The CDR3 is 18 residues long. Germline CDR1 is LGHNA and CDR2 is YSLEER. CDR3 nucleotides: TGCGCCAGCAGCCAGACTAGCGGGGGGGCGAGAGGGTACAATGAGCAGTTCTTC. Protein sequence: CASSQTSGGARGYNEQFF.

This sequence joins TRBV5-1 and TRBJ1-4; TRBD1 is a possible D gene (6 bases). There are 14 residues in the CDR3. Trimming took off 4 bases at V and 7 bases at J, with 14 bases between the two ends. Per germline, CDR1 SGHRS and CDR2 YFSETQ. CDR3 nucleotides: TGCGCCAGCAGCCCCGGACAGACCCCTGAAAAACTGTTTTTT. Translated, it gives CASSPGQTPEKLFF. Full variable domain (remainder filled in from reference TRBV5-1 and TRBJ1-4): KAGVTQTPRYLIKTRGQQVTLSCSPISGHRSVSWYQQTPGQGLQFLFEYFSETQRNKGNFPGRFSGRQFSNSRSEMNVSTLELGDSALYLCASSPGQTPEKLFFGSGTQLSVL.

The V gene is TRBV19, the J gene TRBJ1-1, with 11 bases aligning to TRBD1. The V segment lost 6 bases and the J segment 7 bases; nucleotides outside the gene matches: 1. The length of the CDR3 is 12 residues. CDR1 is LNHDA, CDR2 SQIVND, per germline (reference sequence). Here the CDR3 DNA reads TGTGCCAGTAGAGGGACAGGGGGTGAAGCTTTCTTT. Translating it yields CASRGTGGEAFF. Drawing the rest from reference TRBV19 and TRBJ1-1, the complete variable domain is DGGITQSPKYLFRKEGQNVTLSCEQNLNHDAMYWYRQDPGQGLRLIYYSQIVNDFQKGDIAEGYSVSREKKESFPLTVTSAQKNPTAFYLCASRGTGGEAFFGQGTRLTVV.

V gene TRBV5-1 combines with J gene TRBJ2-6; D not resolved. V lost 2 bases and J 1 base, leaving 7 bases between the germline ends. The CDR3 runs to 15 residues. From germline, CDR1 is SGHRS and CDR2 YFSETQ. The CDR3 region is CASSFGDSGANVLTF. DNA of the CDR3: TGCGCCAGCAGCTTCGGTGATTCTGGGGCCAACGTCCTGACTTTC.

This chain links TRBV2 with TRBJ2-6; weak D call: TRBD1 (5 bases). This CDR3 is 14 amino acids long. Germline-derived CDR1 and CDR2 are SNHLY and FYNNEI. V dropped 8 bases and J dropped 0 bases, with 8 bases sitting between them. The CDR3 sequence: CASGASSGANVLTF. The CDR3 DNA is TGTGCCAGCGGGGCCTCCTCTGGGGCCAACGTCCTGACTTTC. Combining the CDR3 with reference TRBV2 and TRBJ2-6 gives the whole variable domain EPEVTQTPSHQVTQMGQEVILRCVPISNHLYFYWYRQILGQKVEFLVSFYNNEISEKSEIFDDQFSVERPDGSNFTLKIRSTKLEDSAMYFCASGASSGANVLTFGAGSRLTVL.

This rearrangement joins TRBV11-3 to TRBJ2-7; D possibly corresponds to TRBD2 (6 bases). V lost 3 bases and J 7 bases, leaving 16 bases between the germline ends. Germline V CDR1 and CDR2: SGHNT, YENEEA. The CDR3 is 14 residues long. DNA of the CDR3: TGTGCCAGCAGCTTGGGCGGGACTTCTGCTGAGCAGTACTTC. As protein: CASSLGGTSAEQYF.

This chain links TRBV30 with TRBJ1-2; maybe TRBD1 (5 bases). CDR1 is GTSNPN, CDR2 SVGIG, per germline (reference sequence). This CDR3 spans 14 amino acids. Between the trimmed V and J ends, which lost 1 base and 8 bases, there was a span of 17 bases. The DNA of the CDR3 is TGTGCCTGGAGTGCACGAGATGGAGGGGCCGGCTACACCTTC. This gives the protein CAWSARDGGAGYTF.

CDR3 sequence (DNA): TGTGCCACCAGCAGCAGGGGCGACAATGAGCAGTTCTTC. Amino acids: CATSSRGDNEQFF. This chain uses TRBV15 with TRBJ2-1; a weak D match, TRBD1 (6 bases). Deletions cut 3 bases from V and 5 bases from J, with 8 bases between. CDR1 and CDR2 (germline): LNHNV, YYDKDF (reference sequence). This CDR3 comprises 13 residues.

This clone showed up just a few times. V is TRBV5-6 and J is TRBJ1-1; 9 positions match TRBD1. From germline, CDR1 is SGHDT and CDR2 YYEEEE. The CDR3 loop spans 12 amino acids. The V and J ends lost 5 bases and 8 bases, in that order; junction bases with no gene match: 4. The CDR3 here is CASSRGTGEAFF. Here the CDR3 DNA reads TGTGCCAGCAGTAGGGGGACAGGGGAAGCTTTCTTT.

This clone was seen a single time. This chain links TRBV6-1 with TRBJ1-6; the match to TRBD1 covers 8 bases. With V trimmed by 4 bases and J by 7 bases, 12 bases remained unmatched. Germline V gives CDR1 MNHNS, CDR2 SASEGT. CDR3 length: 17 amino acids. In DNA form, the CDR3 reads TGTGCCAGCAGTGGGGGGACAGGACGGAACAACAATTCACCCCTCCACTTT. It translates to CASSGGTGRNNNSPLHF.

The J gene is TRBJ2-1, the V gene TRBV6-1, with 8 nucleotides matching TRBD2. There are 15 residues in the CDR3. From germline, CDR1 is MNHNS and CDR2 SASEGT. V dropped 3 bases and J dropped 9; count of bases not matched to a gene: 10. DNA for the CDR3: TGTGCCAGCAGTGAGACGAGCGGGAGCATCGGTGAGCAGTTCTTC. The encoded protein is CASSETSGSIGEQFF.

The chain uses TRBV9 and TRBJ2-3, with 12 bases identical to TRBD2. This CDR3 spans 16 amino acids. J gave up 8 bases and V 3 bases, and 10 bases lay outside the gene matches. The germline gives CDR1 SGDLS, CDR2 YYNGEE. DNA of the CDR3: TGTGCCAGCAGCGCTACCCTAGCGGGAGGGCATAGTACGCAGTATTTT. Translated, it gives CASSATLAGGHSTQYF.

The chain carries TRBV7-8 and TRBJ1-6; D gene uncertain. Trimming removed 5 bases from V and 3 bases from J, with 8 bases in between. The CDR3 runs to 14 residues. CDR1 and CDR2 (germline): SGHVS, FQNEAQ. Written as DNA, the CDR3 is TGTGCCAGCAGCGGGGAGAGCTATAATTCACCCCTCCACTTT. It encodes CASSGESYNSPLHF.

The chain combines TRBV9 with TRBJ1-1; D is ambiguous. CDR3 size: 13 residues. Germline-derived CDR1 and CDR2 are SGDLS and YYNGEE. The ends were cut back, 0 bases at V and 10 bases at J, with 13 bases in the middle. CDR3 in DNA: TGTGCCAGCAGCGTAGACGCCCACAGCCGAGCTTTCTTT. It translates to CASSVDAHSRAFF.

The gene calls are TRBV30 and TRBJ1-3; no definite D call. The ends were cut back, 0 bases at V and 5 bases at J, with 11 bases in the middle. From germline, CDR1 is GTSNPN and CDR2 SVGIG (reference sequence). CDR3 length equals 14 residues. The CDR3 spells CAWSVGELRNTIYF. DNA for the CDR3: TGTGCCTGGAGTGTTGGGGAGTTACGAAACACCATATATTTT.

CDR3 DNA: TGTGCCAGTAGTGCGCTTCTAGCCACCACAGATACGCAGTATTTT. This gives the protein CASSALLATTDTQYF. The rearrangement links TRBV19 to TRBJ2-3; maybe TRBD2 (5 bases). CDR3 length equals 15 residues. The ends were cut back, 5 bases at V and 2 bases at J, with 14 bases in the middle. CDR1 is LNHDA, CDR2 SQIVND, per germline (reference sequence). Based on the CDR3 plus reference TRBV19 and TRBJ2-3, the full variable domain is DGGITQSPKYLFRKEGQNVTLSCEQNLNHDAMYWYRQDPGQGLRLIYYSQIVNDFQKGDIAEGYSVSREKKESFPLTVTSAQKNPTAFYLCASSALLATTDTQYFGPGTRLTVL.

This clone was seen a single time. The chain links TRBV30 to TRBJ1-6, with D perhaps TRBD1 (6 bases). The CDR3 is made up of 13 amino acids. V was pared by 1 base and J by 8 bases, with 9 bases between. Per the germline V gene, CDR1 is GTSNPN and CDR2 is SVGIG (reference sequence). The CDR3 sequence is CAWSGAGDSPLHF. CDR3 nucleotide sequence: TGTGCCTGGAGTGGGGCAGGGGATTCACCCCTCCACTTT.

This clone has just one count. The V gene is TRBV13, the J gene TRBJ2-3, with 8 bases identical to TRBD1. Trimming cost V 3 bases and J 2 bases; bases outside gene matches: 7. The V gene's germline CDR1 is PRHDT and CDR2 FYEKMQ (reference sequence). The CDR3 is 16 residues long. Here the CDR3 reads CASSLVDRVLTDTQYF. The CDR3 nucleotides read TGTGCCAGCAGCTTGGTGGACAGGGTACTCACAGATACGCAGTATTTT.

The gene calls are TRBV30 and TRBJ1-3; D unresolved. Trimming pared 4 bases from V and 4 bases from J, leaving 5 bases between. From germline, CDR1 is GTSNPN and CDR2 SVGIG (reference sequence). This CDR3 is built from 11 residues. CDR3 in DNA: TGTGCCTGGACAGGAGGAAACACCATATATTTT. This encodes CAWTGGNTIYF.

This chain joins TRBV5-5 and TRBJ1-5; the D is unclear. Germline-derived CDR1 and CDR2 are SGHKS and YYEKEE (reference sequence). This CDR3 has 15 residues. Trimming stripped 0 bases from V and 3 bases from J, with 10 bases between. The chain's CDR3 is CASSLGPGTNQPQHF. CDR3 sequence (DNA): TGTGCCAGCAGCTTGGGCCCAGGAACCAATCAGCCCCAGCATTTT. The full variable domain, with the rest looked up from reference TRBV5-5 and TRBJ1-5, is DAGVTQSPTHLIKTRGQQVTLRCSPISGHKSVSWYQQVLGQGPQFIFQYYEKEERGRGNFPDRFSARQFPNYSSELNVNALLLGDSALYLCASSLGPGTNQPQHFGDGTRLSIL.

This sequence joins TRBV12-2 and TRBJ1-1; the DNA was not used to check the table's D call, TRBD1. TRBV12-2 is tagged as a pseudogene. This CDR3 spans 16 amino acids. In DNA form, the CDR3 reads TGTGCAAGTCGCTTCGTCCGACAGATTCCATTCACTGAAGCTTTCTTT. As protein: CASRFVRQIPFTEAFF.

The chain has TRBV5-4 and TRBJ2-5; 9 bases map to TRBD2. V was clipped by 7 bases and J by 5 bases; unmatched bases: 6. The CDR3 consists of 13 residues. Germline V gene lookup returns CDR1 SGHNT and CDR2 YYREEE (reference sequence). The CDR3 region has the DNA TGTGCCAGCGGACCTGCGGGGGGGGAGACCCAGTACTTC. This gives the protein CASGPAGGETQYF.